Given below is one T cell receptor beta chain in context. Its antigen remains unknown. Libraries were made from TCR beta cDNA, and they carried unique molecular identifiers. Via MiXCR, TCRdb re-called the PCR reads, giving one row per CDR3 protein. The sample yields under 650,000 distinct CDR3 sequences, roughly 46% seen once. Germline V CDR1 and CDR2: KGHDR, SFDVKD. CDR3 size: 13 residues. V lost 8 bases to trimming and J lost 3 bases, with 12 bases between them. This entry belongs to a study of post-analysis software for immune sequencing data. Study results and caveats: Higher frequency in patients than in controls was seen for roughly five TRBV segments, with TRBV5-6, TRBV5-1 and TRBV20-1 among them.

V and J are TRBV24-1 and TRBJ1-1, with D possibly TRBD1 on 5 matching bases. Material: blood. The TCR sequence derives from a girl aged 5-17 years with multiple sclerosis. The CDR3 DNA follows: TGTGCCACCACAGGACACACAGACACTGAAGCTTTCTTT. Residues: CATTGHTDTEAFF.